This TCR beta chain was sequenced for a study of blood T cell repertoires in COVID-19. Study overall: Samples taken during acute and convalescent COVID-19 were collected in the United States, Italy and Spain. T cells, B-cell-depleted T cells, or PBMCs supplied cDNA or gDNA.

Cohort assignment relied on participant-reported clinical history. Generated by immunoSEQ multiplex PCR, the TCRdb table keeps only in-frame clones and is missing some. The sample records 300,000 to 400,000 clones, approximately 86% being singletons. The TCR originated in a woman in her thirties or forties with acute COVID-19. The sequenced sample consisted of PBMCs or T cells enriched from blood (not recorded which).

The chain's CDR3 is CASSLQGAKFF. The CDR3 coding sequence is TGTGCCAGCAGTCTACAGGGGGCGAAGTTCTTC. The genes are TRBV12-3 or TRBV12-4 and TRBJ2-1; the match to TRBD1 covers 9 bases. This CDR3 has 11 residues. The V segment lost 5 bases and the J segment 14 bases; nucleotides outside the gene matches: 4.